The sequence of this TCR beta chain was determined in a study of blood T cells in healthy people across ages. Study-wide points: Higher diversity and more naive CD4+ cells were features of long-lived donors, compared to aged donors. There was a strong correlation between TCR beta diversity and naive T cell percentage. Observed TCR beta diversity per million T cells went down as age went up. This fall followed a roughly linear course with age.

Together with a sample-barcoded 5' primer, a J-beta primer mix was included in a second PCR lasting about 7 to 11 cycles. TCRdb fed the 5' RACE reads into MiXCR, producing one record per CDR3 protein. The sample carries some 1,800,000 distinct CDR3 sequences, around 40% recorded once. In germline, CDR1 is SGHRS, CDR2 YFSETQ. The CDR3 has 18 amino acids. The V segment lost 4 bases and the J segment 7 bases; nucleotides outside the gene matches: 17. Total RNA amounts of at least 6 micrograms were extracted per sample. This clonotype was picked up a small number of times. Its antigen is not identified. The chain links TRBV5-1 to TRBJ2-1, with TRBD2 identical over 10 bases. Sequenced sample: blood. The source is a human donor in good health. The DNA of the CDR3 is TGCGCCAGCAGCCCCTCGGGTAGCGGGGGGTCCGTGGGAAATGAGCAGTTCTTC. Translating it yields CASSPSGSGGSVGNEQFF. Based on the CDR3 plus reference TRBV5-1 and TRBJ2-1, the full variable domain is KAGVTQTPRYLIKTRGQQVTLSCSPISGHRSVSWYQQTPGQGLQFLFEYFSETQRNKGNFPGRFSGRQFSNSRSEMNVSTLELGDSALYLCASSPSGSGGSVGNEQFFGPGTRLTVL.